This paragraph reports one T cell receptor (beta chain). The length of the CDR3 is 15 residues. Germline CDR1 and CDR2: MNHNS and SASEGT. The trim removed 3 bases at V and 2 bases at J, leaving 6 bases unmatched. Some clones are missing from TCRdb's copy, which holds only in-frame ones; the method was immunoSEQ multiplex PCR. Altogether fewer than 200,000 clones are present, 65% to 90% being singletons, with the ten largest covering approximately 14%. These data are taken from a study of blood T cell repertoires in COVID-19. This sequence was found in a man aged 45-65 years who had recovered from COVID-19. The sample taken for sequencing was PBMCs or T cells enriched from blood (not recorded which). This rearrangement joins TRBV6-1 to TRBJ1-1; TRBD1 matches 7 bases. The CDR3 nucleotides are TGTGCCAGCAGTGATTTGGGACAGTCCAACACTGAAGCTTTCTTT. This gives the protein CASSDLGQSNTEAFF.